The rows below give T cell receptor beta chains drawn from one sample of a study of neurological immune-mediated disorders. TCRdb processed the 5' RACE reads anew with MiXCR; each CDR3 protein has one entry. The sample holds 50,000 to 70,000 distinct CDR3 sequences, almost 3.5% seen once. The sample was PBMCs. These receptors all stem from a man in his forties or fifties with multiple sclerosis. CDR3s include the opening cysteine and the closing phenylalanine or tryptophan. D genes are given only for firm matches. The size of a clone is reported for some rows only, either as once, few or many, or as a class for expanded clones.

>TRBV5-1|TRBD1|many|TRBJ2-3
CASSRTGNTDTQYF
TGCGCCAGCAGCAGGACAGGTAACACAGATACGCAGTATTTT
>TRBV5-1|.|many|TRBJ2-3
CASSLAGLASPTQYF
TGCGCCAGCAGCTTGGCCGGGCTAGCATCCCCTACGCAGTATTTT
>TRBV20-1|.|few|TRBJ1-5
CSAVGQGYQPQHF
TGCAGTGCTGTCGGTCAGGGCTATCAGCCCCAGCATTTT
>TRBV12-3/TRBV12-4|.|many|TRBJ1-2
CASSPTGYGYTF
TGTGCCAGCAGCCCAACAGGCTATGGCTACACCTTC
>TRBV5-1|TRBD2|many|TRBJ2-4
CASSLLAGGPLNIQYF
TGCGCCAGCAGCTTACTAGCGGGGGGACCATTAAACATTCAGTACTTC
>TRBV7-8|.|few|TRBJ2-5
CASSSPPLWGQETQYF
TGTGCCAGCAGCTCTCCCCCCCTTTGGGGCCAAGAGACCCAGTACTTC
>TRBV20-1|.|many|TRBJ2-3
CSARSVRDTSTDTQYF
TGCAGTGCTAGATCGGTCAGGGATACTAGCACAGATACGCAGTATTTT
>TRBV6-2/TRBV6-3|TRBD1|many|TRBJ2-2
CASSLMDRRELFF
TGTGCCAGCAGTCTCATGGACAGGCGGGAGCTGTTTTTT
>TRBV20-1|TRBD1|many|TRBJ1-2
CSARRTTGRGYTF
TGCAGTGCTAGACGAACGACAGGGCGCGGCTACACCTTC
>TRBV18|TRBD1|many|TRBJ1-2
CASSPGQEANYGYTF
TGTGCCAGCTCACCAGGACAGGAGGCTAACTATGGCTACACCTTC
>TRBV5-5|TRBD1|many|TRBJ1-5
CASSPGQDGQPQHF
TGTGCCAGCAGCCCTGGACAGGACGGGCAACCCCAGCATTTT
>TRBV28|.|.|TRBJ2-4
CDTGKKMDIQYF
TGTGACACCGGAAAGAAGATGGACATTCAGTACTTC
>TRBV5-1|TRBD1|many|TRBJ2-2
CASSLAERGQTGELFF
TGCGCCAGCAGCTTGGCCGAAAGGGGACAGACCGGGGAGCTGTTTTTT
>TRBV5-1|.|few|TRBJ1-4
CASSLNNDNEKLFF
TGCGCCAGCAGCCTAAACAACGATAATGAAAAACTGTTTTTT
>TRBV6-1|.|many|TRBJ2-1
CASSERGNEQFF
TGTGCCAGCAGTGAAAGGGGCAATGAGCAGTTCTTC
>TRBV5-1|.|many|TRBJ1-1
CASSLLRVNTEAFF
TGCGCCAGCAGCTTGCTCCGGGTGAACACTGAAGCTTTCTTT
>TRBV5-6|.|few|TRBJ1-6
CASRFGPGNSPLHF
TGTGCCAGCAGGTTCGGACCTGGTAATTCACCCCTCCACTTT
>TRBV7-9|.|many|TRBJ1-1
CASGWGPNTEAFF
TGTGCCAGCGGCTGGGGGCCTAACACTGAAGCTTTCTTT
>TRBV12-3/TRBV12-4|TRBD1|many|TRBJ1-4
CASRTGAANEKLFF
TGTGCCAGCAGAACAGGGGCGGCAAATGAAAAACTGTTTTTT
>TRBV28|.|many|TRBJ1-6
CASTTRGLSTLNF
TGTGCCAGCACCACGCGGGGGCTCTCAACCCTCAACTTT
>TRBV5-1|.|few|TRBJ2-3
CASSHGTSGDTQYF
TGCGCCAGCAGCCACGGGACATCAGGGGATACGCAGTATTTT
>TRBV29-1|TRBD2|many|TRBJ2-5
CSGQAGYQETQYF
TGCAGCGGCCAAGCGGGATATCAAGAGACCCAGTACTTC
>TRBV29-1|.|many|TRBJ1-2
CISVGPEGYTF
TGCATCAGCGTAGGCCCGGAGGGCTACACCTTC
>TRBV5-1|.|many|TRBJ1-2
CASSLEGIVAYGYTF
TGCGCCAGCAGCTTGGAGGGGATTGTGGCGTATGGCTACACCTTC
>TRBV20-1|.|few|TRBJ1-5
CSARVFDGDQPQHF
TGCAGTGCTAGAGTTTTCGACGGTGATCAGCCCCAGCATTTT
>TRBV10-3|.|many|TRBJ2-5
CAISEGETQYF
TGTGCCATCAGTGAGGGGGAGACCCAGTACTTC
>TRBV7-2|.|many|TRBJ2-1
CASSRLGEQFF
TGTGCCAGCAGCCGCCTGGGTGAGCAGTTCTTC
>TRBV5-6|.|medium-sized|TRBJ1-1
CASSLGVDTEAFF
TGTGCCAGCAGCTTGGGGGTGGACACTGAAGCTTTCTTT
>TRBV20-1|.|many|TRBJ2-5
CSASAPLGETQYF
TGCAGTGCTAGCGCTCCCTTAGGGGAGACCCAGTACTTC